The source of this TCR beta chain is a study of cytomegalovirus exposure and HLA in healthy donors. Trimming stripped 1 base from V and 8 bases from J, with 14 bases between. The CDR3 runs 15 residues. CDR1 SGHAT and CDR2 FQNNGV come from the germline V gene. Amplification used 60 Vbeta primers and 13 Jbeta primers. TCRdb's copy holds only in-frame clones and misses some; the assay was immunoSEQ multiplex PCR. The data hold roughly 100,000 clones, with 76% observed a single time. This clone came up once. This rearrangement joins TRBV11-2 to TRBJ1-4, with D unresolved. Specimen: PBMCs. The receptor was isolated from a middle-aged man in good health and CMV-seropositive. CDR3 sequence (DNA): TGTGCCAGCAGCTTAGCTGCCACGGTCCGGGAAAAACTGTTTTTT. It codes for CASSLAATVREKLFF. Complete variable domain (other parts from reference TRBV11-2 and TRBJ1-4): EAGVAQSPRYKIIEKRQSVAFWCNPISGHATLYWYQQILGQGPKLLIQFQNNGVVDDSQLPKDRFSAERLKGVDSTLKIQPAKLEDSAVYLCASSLAATVREKLFFGSGTQLSVL.